The text below deals with one T cell receptor beta chain. Its antigen is unknown. This sample was taken from a study of cytomegalovirus exposure and HLA in healthy donors. Study-level points and caveats: Specific recognition of CMV antigens was confirmed in vitro for a few chains (all CMV-associated). Among TCR beta chains, those listed as cytomegalovirus-associated numbered approximately 150. Presence/absence analyses assumed roughly uniform sequencing depth across donors, which may not hold. 87-base-pair reads could not separate some V segments, including TRBV6-2 and TRBV6-3.

This CDR3 comprises 16 residues. Germline V gives CDR1 SGHTA, CDR2 FQGTGA. V was pared by 2 bases and J by 7 bases, with 5 bases of the junction left unmatched. Use of 60 Vbeta and 13 Jbeta primers characterized the PCR. Sequencing used immunoSEQ multiplex PCR; TCRdb keeps in-frame clones, though not all of them. The data contain about 73,000 clones, around 80% of them singletons. The V gene is TRBV7-3, the J gene TRBJ2-1, with 13 bases aligning to TRBD2. The clonotype was recovered from a male donor in good health and CMV-seronegative. The sequenced sample consisted of PBMCs. The CDR3, as DNA: TGTGCCAGCAGCTTATCGACTAGCGGGAGGAAGAATGAGCAGTTCTTC. This translates into CASSLSTSGRKNEQFF.